This T cell receptor (beta chain) was documented in a study of blood T cells in healthy people across ages. Alongside a J-beta primer mix, a sample-barcoded 5' primer served in a second PCR lasting about 7 to 11 cycles. TCRdb analysed the 5' RACE reads with MiXCR anew, one entry per CDR3 protein. Counted here are over a million distinct CDR3 sequences, roughly two fifths occurring once; the ten biggest clones make up around 4%. Regarding this clonotype: With a much larger clone just one base away, this may be a read error.

The CDR3 extends over 15 amino acids. CDR1 and CDR2 (germline): MNHEY, SVGAGI. The receptor was isolated from a woman under 30 in good health. The sample comprised blood. The chain recombines TRBV6-5 with TRBJ1-6; 9 nucleotides agree with TRBD1. The CDR3 DNA reads as TGTGCCGGCAGTTACCAGGGACAGGGCAATTCACCCCTCCACTTT. As protein: CAGSYQGQGNSPLHF.